The 9 T cell receptor beta chains below come from one sample, sequenced in a study of T cells in Graves' hyperthyroidism and ophthalmopathy. Researchers amplified the TCR beta CDR3 regions from RNA transcripts. The TCR CDR3 first-round RT-PCR relied on the HTBI primer set. TCRdb reprocessed the multiplex PCR reads via MiXCR and lists one record per CDR3 protein. Of about 740,000 distinct CDR3 sequences detected, around 15% appear once; the ten largest clones hold about 10%. Specimen: blood. These receptors were obtained from a woman aged 18-30 years with Graves' hyperthyroidism.

This clonotype was observed a few times. The gene calls are TRBV6-2 or TRBV6-3 and TRBJ2-7; the match to TRBD2 covers 10 bases. Germline CDR1 reads MNHEY; CDR2 reads SVGEGT. The CDR3 sequence is 15 residues long. The V segment lost 6 bases and the J segment 2 bases; nucleotides outside the gene matches: 7. The CDR3 reads CASRRLAGGPYEQYF. The CDR3 region has the DNA TGTGCCAGCAGAAGACTAGCGGGCGGTCCCTACGAGCAGTACTTC.

The sample holds many counts of this clonotype. This sequence joins TRBV30 and TRBJ1-5; 7 bases are a match to TRBD1. V lost 2 bases and J lost 2; bases outside the gene matches: 3. The CDR3 extends over 14 amino acids. Per germline, CDR1 GTSNPN and CDR2 SVGIG (reference sequence). CDR3 region: CAWSNRGRNQPQHF. CDR3 DNA sequence: TGTGCCTGGAGTAACAGGGGTCGCAATCAGCCCCAGCATTTT.

This clonotype was seen repeatedly, ten times or more. The CDR3 bases are TGTGCCAGCAGCTTCCGGGATTGGGCGAACACTGAAGCTTTCTTT. Translation gives CASSFRDWANTEAFF. The chain has TRBV7-2 and TRBJ1-1; D uncertain. CDR3 length equals 15 residues. Germline values: CDR1 SGHTA, CDR2 FQGNSA. With 3 bases removed from V and 1 base from J, the gap between germline ends came to 12 bases.

In its sample, this clonotype was seen many times. The gene calls are TRBV7-9 and TRBJ1-5; maybe TRBD1 (5 bases). From germline, CDR1 is SEHNR and CDR2 FQNEAQ (reference sequence). The CDR3 covers 13 residues. V gave up 1 base and J gave up 8 bases, with 9 bases separating them. As DNA, the CDR3 is TGTGCCAGCAGCTTAGGCTGGGACGAGCCCCAGCATTTT. Its translation: CASSLGWDEPQHF.

This clonotype was detected many times. The chain links TRBV5-4 to TRBJ2-7; TRBD1 matches 8 bases. The germline V gene encodes CDR1 SGHNT and CDR2 YYREEE (reference sequence). V dropped 2 bases and J dropped 6; count of bases not matched to a gene: 1. This CDR3 contains 12 residues. CDR3 DNA sequence: TGTGCCAGCAGCTTTACAGGGGGCGAGCAGTACTTC. Translated: CASSFTGGEQYF.

This clonotype showed up just once. A much more abundant neighbour one base away suggests this may be a read error. This sequence joins TRBV12-3 or TRBV12-4 and TRBJ1-3; the D gene is possibly TRBD1 (5 bases). CDR3 length: 15 residues. V was pared by 7 bases and J by 0 bases, with 13 bases between. The CDR3 loop reads CASNFPDSSGNTIYF. The DNA of the CDR3 is TGTGCCAGCAATTTCCCTGACAGCTCTGGAAACACCATATATTTT.

This clonotype was counted only a few times. The chain has TRBV28 and TRBJ2-7; no clear D gene. The V end lost 4 bases, the J end lost 5 bases, and 6 bases lay between the germline ends. Germline-derived CDR1 and CDR2 are MDHEN and SYDVKM. CDR3 size: 11 residues. CDR3 coding DNA: TGTGCCAGCAGTTGGTTTGACGAGCAGTACTTC. Protein: CASSWFDEQYF.

This clonotype was seen more than once but under ten times. This rearrangement joins TRBV4-1 to TRBJ2-1, with 10 nucleotides matching TRBD2. The CDR3 runs to 14 residues. Germline trimming cut 6 bases from V and 2 bases from J; bases unmatched to any gene: 1. Per the germline V gene, CDR1 is MGHRA and CDR2 is YSYEKL. This CDR3 reads CASRGLAAYNEQFF. In DNA form, the CDR3 reads TGCGCCAGCAGAGGACTAGCGGCCTACAATGAGCAGTTCTTC.

V gene TRBV15 combines with J gene TRBJ1-4; 9 bases map to TRBD1. The CDR3 runs 11 residues. Germline assignment: CDR1 LNHNV and CDR2 YYDKDF (reference sequence). Trimming took 7 bases from V and 13 from J; bases not matched to a gene: 4. The CDR3 reads CATTRTGVLFF. In nucleotides, the CDR3 is TGTGCCACCACCCGGACAGGGGTACTGTTTTTT.